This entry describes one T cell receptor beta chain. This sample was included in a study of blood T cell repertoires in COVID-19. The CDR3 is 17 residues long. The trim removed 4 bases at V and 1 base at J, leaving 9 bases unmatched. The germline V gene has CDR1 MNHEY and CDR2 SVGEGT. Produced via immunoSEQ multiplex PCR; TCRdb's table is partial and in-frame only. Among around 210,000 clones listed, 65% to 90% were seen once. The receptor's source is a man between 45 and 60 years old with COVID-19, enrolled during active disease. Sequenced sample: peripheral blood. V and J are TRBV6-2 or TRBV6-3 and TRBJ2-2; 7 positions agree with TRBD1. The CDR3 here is CASSSATGTENTGELFF. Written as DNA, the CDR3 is TGTGCCAGCAGTTCAGCCACCGGGACAGAGAACACCGGGGAGCTGTTTTTT.